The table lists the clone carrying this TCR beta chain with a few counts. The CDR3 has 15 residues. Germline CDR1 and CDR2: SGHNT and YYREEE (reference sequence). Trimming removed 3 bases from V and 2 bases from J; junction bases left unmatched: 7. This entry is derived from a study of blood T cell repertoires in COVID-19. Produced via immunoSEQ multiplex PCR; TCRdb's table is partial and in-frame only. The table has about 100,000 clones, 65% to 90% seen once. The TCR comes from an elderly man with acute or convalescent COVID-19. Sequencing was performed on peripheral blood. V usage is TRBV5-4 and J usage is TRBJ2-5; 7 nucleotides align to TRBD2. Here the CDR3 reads CASSSGRTRQETQYF. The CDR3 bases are TGTGCCAGCAGCTCAGGACGGACTAGACAAGAGACCCAGTACTTC.